This note documents a single T cell receptor beta chain sequence. A sample-barcoded 5' primer and a J-beta primer mix were used in a second PCR of roughly 7 to 12 cycles. TCRdb analysed the 5' RACE reads with MiXCR anew, one entry per CDR3 protein. This table holds roughly 800,000 distinct CDR3 sequences, more than 25% found once. This entry comes from a study of blood T cells in healthy people across ages. Germline CDR1 and CDR2: DFQATT and SNEGSKA (reference sequence). The CDR3 totals 19 residues. The V gene lost 0 bases and the J gene lost 0 bases, with 18 bases spanning the gap. This same sample was also taken into another study, of T cells of mothers and their children. That paper notes: A second PCR was performed with the M1S primer. This primer added sample barcodes and 2-4 random nucleotides. The TCR beta CDR3 read count exceeded 9 million for each mother and was approximately 3 million for each child.

This receptor was taken from a boy aged 5-17 years in good health. The V call is TRBV20-1, the J call TRBJ2-6; no firm D call. Source material: blood. The CDR3 region is CSARDRKAHPVSGANVLTF. CDR3 DNA: TGCAGTGCTAGAGATCGAAAGGCCCATCCAGTCTCTGGGGCCAACGTCCTGACTTTC.